What follows are 2 T cell receptor beta chains derived from one specimen sequenced in a study of technical replicates of blood from a few donors. Sequenced by immunoSEQ multiplex PCR; TCRdb stores in-frame clones only, minus some. The table records roughly 80,000 clones, just over 95% of them present only once. Sequenced material: T cells isolated from PBMCs. All receptors derive from a human donor in good health.

This chain connects TRBV5-1 to TRBJ1-4; 7 nucleotides agree with TRBD1. V shed 0 bases and J 8 bases; nucleotides not matched to a gene: 4. The CDR3 length is 14 residues. Germline V gene sequence: CDR1 SGHRS, CDR2 YFSETQ. Written as DNA, the CDR3 is TGCGCCAGCAGCTTGGGAGACAGGGAGGAAAAACTGTTTTTT. Its translation is CASSLGDREEKLFF.

This clone was seen a handful of times. J is TRBJ1-1 and V is TRBV29-1, with TRBD1 matching 7 bases. The CDR3 is 14 residues long. V was clipped by 5 bases and J by 2 bases; unmatched bases: 8. Germline CDR1 is SQVTM and CDR2 is ANQGSEA. The CDR3 nucleotides are TGCAGCGTTAACTCCGGGACAGTTAACACTGAAGCTTTCTTT. Its protein is CSVNSGTVNTEAFF.